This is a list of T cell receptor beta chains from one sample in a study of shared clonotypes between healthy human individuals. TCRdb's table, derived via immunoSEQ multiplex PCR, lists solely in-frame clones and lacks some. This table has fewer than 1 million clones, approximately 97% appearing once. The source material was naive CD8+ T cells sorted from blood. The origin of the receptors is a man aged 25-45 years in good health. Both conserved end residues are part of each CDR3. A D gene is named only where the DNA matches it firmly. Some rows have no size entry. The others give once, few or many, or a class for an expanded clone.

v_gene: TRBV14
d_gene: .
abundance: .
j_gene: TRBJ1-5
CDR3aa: CASSQAGLPVGQPQHF
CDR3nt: TGTGCCAGCAGCCAAGCCGGACTTCCAGTTGGTCAGCCCCAGCATTTT

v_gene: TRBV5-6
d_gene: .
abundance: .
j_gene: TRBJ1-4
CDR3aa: CASSLGDPTMPGREKLFF
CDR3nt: TGTGCCAGCAGCTTGGGGGATCCCACAATGCCGGGGAGGGAAAAACTGTTTTTT

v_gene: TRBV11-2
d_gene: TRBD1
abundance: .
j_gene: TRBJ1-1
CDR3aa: CASSTTFRGRTEAFF
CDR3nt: TGTGCCAGCAGCACAACCTTCAGGGGGCGGACTGAAGCTTTCTTT

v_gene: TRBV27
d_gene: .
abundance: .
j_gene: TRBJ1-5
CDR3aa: CASSPTGSNQPQHF
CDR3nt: TGTGCCAGCAGCCCCACAGGGAGCAATCAGCCCCAGCATTTT

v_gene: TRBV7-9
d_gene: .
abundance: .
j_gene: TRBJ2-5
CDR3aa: CASSLGAGGTQYF
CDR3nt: TGTGCCAGCAGCTTGGGCGCAGGCGGGACCCAGTACTTC

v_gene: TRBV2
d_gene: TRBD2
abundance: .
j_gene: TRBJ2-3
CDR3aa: CASSQIPLPSGRAGDTQYF
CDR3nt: TGTGCCAGCAGTCAAATCCCCCTTCCTAGCGGGAGGGCTGGGGATACGCAGTATTTT

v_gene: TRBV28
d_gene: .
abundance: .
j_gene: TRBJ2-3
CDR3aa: CASSFPPIGGATDTQYF
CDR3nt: TGTGCCAGCAGTTTCCCCCCTATCGGCGGAGCTACAGATACGCAGTATTTT

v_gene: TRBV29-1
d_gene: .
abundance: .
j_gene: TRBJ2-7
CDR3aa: CSVEFREGLSSYEQYF
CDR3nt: TGCAGCGTTGAATTCCGGGAAGGGCTAAGCTCCTACGAGCAGTACTTC

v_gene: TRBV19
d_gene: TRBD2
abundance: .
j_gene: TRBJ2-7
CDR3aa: CASSTRTSGSYEQYF
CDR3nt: TGTGCCAGTAGTACCCGGACTAGCGGGAGCTACGAGCAGTACTTC

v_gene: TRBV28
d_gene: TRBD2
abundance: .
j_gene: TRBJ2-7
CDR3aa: CASRLAGAYEQYF
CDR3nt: TGTGCCAGCAGACTAGCGGGCGCCTACGAGCAGTACTTC

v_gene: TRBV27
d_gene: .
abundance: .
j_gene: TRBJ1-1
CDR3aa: CASSLSAGTNTEAFF
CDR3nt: TGTGCCAGCAGTTTATCGGCAGGGACGAACACTGAAGCTTTCTTT

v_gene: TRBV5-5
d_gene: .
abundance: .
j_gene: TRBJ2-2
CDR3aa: CASSQPLVSTGELFF
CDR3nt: TGTGCCAGCAGCCAACCACTAGTATCTACCGGGGAGCTGTTTTTT

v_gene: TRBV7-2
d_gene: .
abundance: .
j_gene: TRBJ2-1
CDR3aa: CASSLVSEQFF
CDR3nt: TGTGCCAGCAGCTTAGTCAGTGAGCAGTTCTTC

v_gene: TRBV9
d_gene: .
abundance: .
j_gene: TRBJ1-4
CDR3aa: CASSYTGRTNEKLFF
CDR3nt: TGTGCCAGCAGCTATACGGGGAGGACTAATGAAAAACTGTTTTTT

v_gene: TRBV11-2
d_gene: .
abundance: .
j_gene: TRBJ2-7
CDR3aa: CASSLGGKAYEQYF
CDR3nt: TGTGCCAGCAGCTTAGGTGGCAAGGCCTACGAGCAGTACTTC

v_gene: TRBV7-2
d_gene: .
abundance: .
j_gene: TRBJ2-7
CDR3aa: CASSPEGTGEQYF
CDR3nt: TGTGCCAGCAGCCCCGAGGGCACAGGCGAGCAGTACTTC

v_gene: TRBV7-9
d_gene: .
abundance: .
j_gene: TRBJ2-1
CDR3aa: CASSLLSGNREEFF
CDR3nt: TGTGCCAGCAGCTTGTTGAGCGGAAACCGTGAGGAGTTCTTC

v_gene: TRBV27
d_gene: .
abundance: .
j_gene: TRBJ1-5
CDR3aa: CASSLNSASNQPQHF
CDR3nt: TGTGCCAGCAGTTTAAACAGCGCCAGCAATCAGCCCCAGCATTTT

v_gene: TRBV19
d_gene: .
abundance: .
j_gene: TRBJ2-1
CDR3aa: CASSYLLGYNEQFF
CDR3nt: TGTGCCAGTAGTTACCTCTTGGGGTACAATGAGCAGTTCTTC

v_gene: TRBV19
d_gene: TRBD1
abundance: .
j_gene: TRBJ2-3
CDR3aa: CASREPGQGLGYTQYF
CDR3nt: TGTGCCAGTAGAGAACCGGGACAGGGACTTGGATATACGCAGTATTTT

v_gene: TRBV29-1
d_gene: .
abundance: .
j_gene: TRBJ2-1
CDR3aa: CSVRLGNYYNEQFF
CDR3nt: TGCAGCGTCAGACTAGGGAATTACTACAATGAGCAGTTCTTC

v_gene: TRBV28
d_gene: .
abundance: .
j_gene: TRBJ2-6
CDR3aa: CASSPGQGALGANVLTF
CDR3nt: TGTGCCAGCAGCCCGGGACAAGGAGCTCTGGGCGCCAACGTCCTGACTTTC

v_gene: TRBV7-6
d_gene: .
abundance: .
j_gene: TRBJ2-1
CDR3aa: CASSLMAYNEQFF
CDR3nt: TGTGCCAGCAGCTTAATGGCTTACAATGAGCAGTTCTTC

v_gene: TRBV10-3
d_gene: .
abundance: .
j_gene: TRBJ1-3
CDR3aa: CAISENAGAVNTIYF
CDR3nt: TGTGCCATCAGTGAGAATGCAGGGGCTGTAAACACCATATATTTT

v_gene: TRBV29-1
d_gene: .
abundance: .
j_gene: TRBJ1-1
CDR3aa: CSVEALRGEAFF
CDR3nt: TGCAGCGTTGAAGCCCTGAGAGGGGAAGCTTTCTTT

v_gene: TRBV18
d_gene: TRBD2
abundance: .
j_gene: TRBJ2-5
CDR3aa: CASSLTGTSGGFQETQYF
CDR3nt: TGTGCCAGCTCACTAACCGGGACTAGCGGGGGTTTCCAAGAGACCCAGTACTTC

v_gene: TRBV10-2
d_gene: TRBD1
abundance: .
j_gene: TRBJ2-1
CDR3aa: CASSEPTGNPYNEQFF
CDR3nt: TGCGCCAGCAGTGAACCGACAGGGAACCCCTACAATGAGCAGTTCTTC

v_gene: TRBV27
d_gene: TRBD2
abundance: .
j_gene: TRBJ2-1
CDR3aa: CASCRGTSGTYNEQFF
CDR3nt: TGTGCCAGCTGCCGTGGGACTAGCGGGACCTACAATGAGCAGTTCTTC

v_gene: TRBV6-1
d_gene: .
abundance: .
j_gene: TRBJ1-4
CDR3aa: CASSEGMVPTRDNEKLFF
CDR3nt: TGTGCCAGCAGTGAAGGGATGGTTCCGACTCGGGATAATGAAAAACTGTTTTTT

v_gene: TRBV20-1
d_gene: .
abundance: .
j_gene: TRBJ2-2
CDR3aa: CSATITGELFF
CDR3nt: TGCAGTGCCACTATCACCGGGGAGCTGTTTTTT

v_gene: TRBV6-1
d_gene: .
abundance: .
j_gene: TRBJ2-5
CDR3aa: CASSARDNQETQYF
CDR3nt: TGTGCCAGCAGTGCCCGGGACAACCAAGAGACCCAGTACTTC

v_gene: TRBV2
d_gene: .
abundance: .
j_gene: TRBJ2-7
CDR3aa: CASSEGLPTSYEQYF
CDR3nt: TGTGCCAGCAGTGAAGGTCTACCTACCTCCTACGAGCAGTACTTC

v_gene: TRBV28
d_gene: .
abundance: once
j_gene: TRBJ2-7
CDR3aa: CASYPRGEGAYEQYF
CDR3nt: TGTGCCAGCTACCCTAGGGGGGAGGGCGCCTACGAGCAGTACTTC

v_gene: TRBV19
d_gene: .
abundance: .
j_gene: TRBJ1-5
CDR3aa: CASSNYFRDGYSNQPQHF
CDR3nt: TGTGCCAGTAGTAACTATTTTCGGGACGGCTATAGCAATCAGCCCCAGCATTTT

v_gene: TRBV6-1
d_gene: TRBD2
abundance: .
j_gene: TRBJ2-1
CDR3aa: CASSELSGTLYNEQFF
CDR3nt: TGTGCCAGCAGTGAACTAAGCGGGACTCTCTACAATGAGCAGTTCTTC

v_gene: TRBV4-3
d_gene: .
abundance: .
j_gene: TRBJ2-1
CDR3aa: CASSQGRDSSYNEQFF
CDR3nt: TGCGCCAGCAGCCAGGGCCGGGACTCCTCCTACAATGAGCAGTTCTTC

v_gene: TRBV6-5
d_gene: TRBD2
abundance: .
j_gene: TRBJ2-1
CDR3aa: CASSYRAGEQFF
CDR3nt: TGTGCCAGCAGTTACCGAGCGGGAGAGCAGTTCTTC

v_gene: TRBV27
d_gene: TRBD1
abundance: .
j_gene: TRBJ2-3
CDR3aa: CASSWGTGQGFADTQYF
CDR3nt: TGTGCCAGCAGTTGGGGAACAGGACAGGGGTTTGCAGATACGCAGTATTTT

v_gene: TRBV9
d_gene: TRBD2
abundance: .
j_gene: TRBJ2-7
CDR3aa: CASSVGFPPTSGASYEQYF
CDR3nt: TGTGCCAGCAGCGTAGGGTTCCCCCCTACTAGCGGGGCCTCCTACGAGCAGTACTTC

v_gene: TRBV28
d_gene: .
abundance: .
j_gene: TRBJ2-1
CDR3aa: CATAIHQNNNEQFF
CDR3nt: TGTGCCACCGCTATTCATCAAAACAACAATGAGCAGTTCTTC

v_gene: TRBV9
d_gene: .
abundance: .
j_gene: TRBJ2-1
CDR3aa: CASSVYSYNEQFF
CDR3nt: TGTGCCAGCAGCGTATACAGTTACAATGAGCAGTTCTTC